This T cell receptor beta chain was found in a study of T cell changes during pregnancy in multiple sclerosis (dated by TCRdb to between 2017 and 2020). Study-level background: In women with multiple sclerosis, the researchers looked at how the T cell repertoire shifted as pregnancy progressed.

The receptor library was made with the immunoSEQ multiplex PCR assay. Not all clones reach the TCRdb copy of this immuneACCESS table, which keeps in-frame sequences only. Checked studies attribute under half of the gap to unresolved V genes and leave the rest unexplained. This sample lists about 40,000 clones; around 90% were detected once. Jointly, the top ten make up 0.4% to 0.45% of the sample. Comment on this clone: Its target antigen remains unknown. Base qualities are not at hand, and no much larger clone is one base apart.

Taken from the germline V gene, the CDR1 and CDR2 loops are MNHNS and SASEGT. V gives up 1 base and J gives up 4 bases, and the segment between their germline ends measures 14 bases. The CDR3 sequence holds 16 residues, the cysteine and phenylalanine included. The kept DNA is CDR3 alone, 48 bases in frame from the first base. The TCR originated in a female donor with multiple sclerosis, enrolled in a pregnancy study. The sequencing here drew on CD4+ T cells from peripheral blood mononuclear cells, taken in the third trimester of pregnancy. Recombination connected TRBV6-1 to TRBJ1-5; the D gene is perhaps TRBD1, on 5 matching bases. The CDR3 protein sequence reads: CASSEGRVNGNQPQHF. The DNA sequence reads TGTGCCAGCAGTGAAGGCAGGGTTAACGGAAATCAGCCCCAGCATTTT.